This TCR beta chain was observed in a study of T cell changes during pregnancy in multiple sclerosis. The protocol was immunoSEQ multiplex PCR, while the TCRdb copy is restricted to in-frame clones and leaves out a portion. The data show 75,000 to 100,000 clones, 92% seen once. In germline, CDR1 is SGHTA, CDR2 FQGNSA. V was shortened by 3 bases and J by 4 bases, with 7 bases between the two germline ends. There are 12 residues in the CDR3. The source material was peripheral blood, sampled after pregnancy. The receptor's source is a female donor in good health, enrolled as a control in a pregnancy study. The chain joins TRBV7-2 to TRBJ2-7; D is ambiguous. The CDR3 reads CASSFRIYEQYF. CDR3 nucleotides: TGTGCCAGCAGCTTCAGGATTTACGAGCAGTACTTC.